These 3 T cell receptor beta chains were sequenced from one sample in a study of T-cell memory formation after mild COVID-19. MiXCR, applied by TCRdb to the 5' RACE reads, yields one record per CDR3 protein. The data show around 470,000 distinct CDR3 sequences, approximately 20% seen once. The material sequenced was PBMCs or a T cell subset sorted from them (not recorded which). The receptor source for this set is an adult woman who had mild COVID-19 (a few samples of this study predate the infection). Cell type and time point are not known.

This clonotype was seen a few times. The chain has TRBV19 and TRBJ2-2; D remains unclear. Trimming took off 11 bases at V and 0 bases at J, with 13 bases between the two ends. This CDR3 has 14 amino acids. Germline loops: CDR1 LNHDA, CDR2 SQIVND (reference sequence). The CDR3 DNA reads as TGTGCCGCCCGCGGCGGCTCGAACACCGGGGAGCTGTTTTTT. Translated, it gives CAARGGSNTGELFF.

The chain links TRBV6-5 to TRBJ1-4, with no clear D. There are 14 residues in the CDR3. V was shortened by 5 bases and J by 0 bases, with 7 bases between the two germline ends. Germline V gene lookup returns CDR1 MNHEY and CDR2 SVGAGI. The CDR3 DNA reads TGTGCCAGCAGTCTGAACCCAACTAATGAAAAACTGTTTTTT. Amino acid sequence: CASSLNPTNEKLFF.

There are a few counts of this clonotype. The chain has TRBV20-1 and TRBJ2-1, with a possible D match to TRBD2 (6 bases). The germline V gene encodes CDR1 DFQATT and CDR2 SNEGSKA (reference sequence). The CDR3 extends over 14 amino acids. V lost 1 base and J 2 bases, leaving 9 bases between the germline ends. CDR3 sequence (DNA): TGCAGTGCTAGAGGACTAGACGCCTACAATGAGCAGTTCTTC. It specifies CSARGLDAYNEQFF.